This paragraph covers one T cell receptor beta chain sequence. The antigen is unknown. The data are from a study of beta chain features in type 1 diabetes. Study conclusions and caveats: Compared with healthy donors, patients appeared to share more similar naive, central memory and regulatory TCRB repertoires. PCR, the amplification step, might favor shorter templates, equally in patients and controls. When Type 1 diabetes patients were examined, their TCRB CDR3s proved moderately but significantly shorter in all four CD4+ subsets.

Germline lookup yields CDR1 SQVTM and CDR2 ANQGSEA. V was clipped by 4 bases and J by 4 bases; unmatched bases: 4. The CDR3 is made up of 14 amino acids. As every portion of the isolated RNA was reverse transcribed, the sequencing read expressed TCRB transcripts. TCRdb's table, derived via immunoSEQ multiplex PCR, lists solely in-frame clones and lacks some. This sample has roughly 180,000 clones; about 8% occur once, and the top ten carry approximately 1%. Sequences were obtained from central memory CD4+ T cells from blood. This rearrangement joins TRBV29-1 to TRBJ1-3, with TRBD1 matching over 10 bases. The sequence derives from a woman aged 40 to 50 with type 1 diabetes. The CDR3 sequence: CSVGDRGNGNTIYF. CDR3 DNA sequence: TGCAGCGTTGGGGACAGGGGTAACGGAAACACCATATATTTT.